One and the same sample provided the 19 T cell receptor beta chains below, sequenced in a study of T cells in Graves' hyperthyroidism and ophthalmopathy. Amplification targeted TCR beta CDR3 regions from RNA transcripts. HTBI primers were used for first-round RT-PCR of the TCR CDR3. Each CDR3 protein gets one entry after TCRdb re-called the multiplex PCR reads with MiXCR. The sample lists around 690,000 distinct CDR3 sequences, around 15% seen once, with 15% in the top ten. The sequenced sample was blood. These receptor sequences come from a man over 45 with Graves' hyperthyroidism.

This clonotype occurred a few times. DNA for the CDR3: TGTGCCAGCAGCGTAACGGGGCGAGGGAATCAGCCCCAGCATTTT. Amino acids: CASSVTGRGNQPQHF. The gene calls are TRBV11-2 and TRBJ1-5; D possibly corresponds to TRBD1 (5 bases). There are 15 residues in the CDR3. Trimming cost V 5 bases and J 4 bases, with 15 bases left between them. CDR1 and CDR2 (germline): SGHAT, FQNNGV. The whole variable domain, remainder taken from reference TRBV11-2 and TRBJ1-5, is EAGVAQSPRYKIIEKRQSVAFWCNPISGHATLYWYQQILGQGPKLLIQFQNNGVVDDSQLPKDRFSAERLKGVDSTLKIQPAKLEDSAVYLCASSVTGRGNQPQHFGDGTRLSIL.

This clonotype has ten or more counts. This chain connects TRBV20-1 to TRBJ2-1; TRBD2 matches 13 bases. The CDR3 has 14 amino acids. Germline CDR1 is DFQATT and CDR2 is SNEGSKA (reference sequence). After removal of 5 bases from V and 9 bases from J, the junction contained 7 bases not matched to a gene. The CDR3 sequence: CSAPGLAGVVEQFF. The CDR3 nucleotides read TGCAGTGCTCCTGGACTAGCGGGAGTTGTTGAGCAGTTCTTC.

This clonotype occurred a few times. V and J are TRBV20-1 and TRBJ1-1, with 9 positions matching TRBD1. CDR1 and CDR2 from the germline V gene are DFQATT and SNEGSKA (reference sequence). The CDR3 consists of 15 residues. Unmatched junction bases numbered 10, after V lost 6 bases and J lost 2 bases. CDR3 coding DNA: TGCAGTGCCAGTCGGAGGGGACAGGGCAACACTGAAGCTTTCTTT. Translation: CSASRRGQGNTEAFF.

The rearrangement joins TRBV10-3 to TRBJ2-3, with 11 bases matching TRBD2. The CDR3 loop spans 15 amino acids. The trim removed 5 bases at V and 8 bases at J, leaving 9 bases unmatched. The V gene's germline CDR1 is ENHRY and CDR2 SYGVKD. This CDR3 reads CAISILAGEEATQYF. The CDR3 DNA reads as TGTGCCATCAGTATACTAGCGGGAGAAGAGGCTACGCAGTATTTT.

As to this clonotype: This sequence may be a read error, since a much larger clone differs from it by one base. This chain uses TRBV11-2 with TRBJ2-7; tentative D call: TRBD2 (6 bases). The CDR3 totals 15 residues. Deletions cut 5 bases from V and 0 bases from J, with 14 bases between. CDR1 is SGHAT, CDR2 FQNNGV, per germline. In DNA, the CDR3 is TGTGCCAGCAGCCGACTAGTGGGCTTCTCCTACGAGCAGTACTTC. Its translation: CASSRLVGFSYEQYF.

This clonotype has at least ten counts. The genes are TRBV3-1 and TRBJ2-1; D is ambiguous. Per germline, CDR1 LGHDT and CDR2 YNNKEL (reference sequence). This CDR3 has 14 amino acids. The ends were cut back, 0 bases at V and 4 bases at J, with 7 bases in the middle. The CDR3 reads CASSQDMGYNEQFF. CDR3 coding DNA: TGTGCCAGCAGCCAAGATATGGGATACAATGAGCAGTTCTTC.

This clonotype was picked up many times. This chain connects TRBV7-9 to TRBJ1-1, with TRBD1 matching over 10 bases. V lost 5 bases, J lost 4 bases, and 7 bases stayed unmatched. The CDR3 sequence is 15 residues long. Germline CDR1 and CDR2: SEHNR and FQNEAQ (reference sequence). CDR3 region: CASSNTDRGATEAFF. The DNA of the CDR3 is TGTGCCAGCAGCAATACGGACAGGGGGGCCACTGAAGCTTTCTTT.

V and J are TRBV7-8 and TRBJ2-5, with 9 bases matching TRBD1. Germline V CDR1 and CDR2: SGHVS, FQNEAQ. Trimming removed 1 base from V and 2 bases from J; junction bases left unmatched: 17. This CDR3 has 20 amino acids. DNA for the CDR3: TGTGCCAGCAGCTTAGATCCGGACAGGGGCCTTTTCTCACCACAAGAGACCCAGTACTTC. Translating it yields CASSLDPDRGLFSPQETQYF.

This clonotype was observed many times. The V gene is TRBV2, the J gene TRBJ2-3; D is uncertain. Trimming pared 4 bases from V and 4 bases from J, leaving 12 bases between. Germline loops: CDR1 SNHLY, CDR2 FYNNEI. This CDR3 region has 14 residues. The CDR3 DNA sequence: TGTGCCAGCAGTGGGCGAGGTGCGGCAGATACGCAGTATTTT. Residues: CASSGRGAADTQYF.

This clonotype occurred many times. The chain employs TRBV6-2 or TRBV6-3 and TRBJ2-6, with 7 positions matching TRBD1. The V gene end was trimmed by 6 bases and the J gene end by 4 bases; junction bases not matched to a gene: 6. The CDR3 is made up of 15 amino acids. CDR1 is MNHEY and CDR2 is SVGEGT in the germline V gene. DNA for the CDR3: TGTGCCAGCAGCCAGACAGGGTCAGGGGCCAACGTCCTGACTTTC. This encodes CASSQTGSGANVLTF.

The table lists this clonotype with many counts. This chain links TRBV6-2 or TRBV6-3 with TRBJ1-1; 7 bases match TRBD1. J gave up 4 bases and V 5 bases, and 7 bases lay outside the gene matches. Germline values: CDR1 MNHEY, CDR2 SVGEGT. CDR3 length: 14 residues. The CDR3 region has the DNA TGTGCCAGCAGTCGCAGGGGGTTTGGCACTGAAGCTTTCTTT. It encodes CASSRRGFGTEAFF.

In its sample, this clonotype was seen many times. The CDR3 bases are TGTGCCAGCAGTTTAGCGGGACACCTCGGGTCACCCCTCCACTTT. Amino acid sequence: CASSLAGHLGSPLHF. This chain uses TRBV27 with TRBJ1-6, with D perhaps TRBD1 (6 bases). This CDR3 contains 15 residues. Germline V CDR1 and CDR2: MNHEY, SMNVEV (reference sequence). Trimming removed 2 bases from V and 10 bases from J, with 15 bases in between.

The chain couples TRBV5-1 to TRBJ2-1, with TRBD2 matching over 8 bases. The germline CDR1 and CDR2 sequences are SGHRS and YFSETQ. There are 15 residues in the CDR3. The V and J ends lost 4 bases and 6 bases, in that order; junction bases with no gene match: 9. This CDR3 reads CASSTGGLGANEQFF. The CDR3 coding sequence is TGCGCCAGCAGCACGGGAGGGCTGGGGGCCAATGAGCAGTTCTTC.

The rearrangement uses TRBV6-1 and TRBJ2-7; 7 positions agree with TRBD1. V gave up 5 bases and J gave up 3 bases; unmatched junction bases: 7. Germline lookup yields CDR1 MNHNS and CDR2 SASEGT. The CDR3 sequence is 14 residues long. In nucleotides, the CDR3 is TGTGCCAGCAGTCCAGCGGACAGGAACTACGAGCAGTACTTC. Its translation is CASSPADRNYEQYF.

To note about this clonotype: A much larger clone lies one base from this, so it may be a read error. The V and J genes are TRBV29-1 and TRBJ2-7; TRBD1 agrees at 7 bases. Germline CDR1 is SQVTM and CDR2 is ANQGSEA. CDR3 size: 14 residues. The CDR3 is CSVEDPTGKREQCF. CDR3 nucleotide sequence: TGCAGCGTTGAAGATCCGACAGGGAAACGCGAGCAGTGCTTC.

The chain carries TRBV4-3 and TRBJ2-7; D is uncertain. The CDR3 spans 13 residues. Germline V gene sequence: CDR1 LGHNA, CDR2 YSLEER. The V end was cut by 5 bases, the J end by 3 bases, with 11 bases between. The CDR3 here is CASSVLLGYEQYF. CDR3 nucleotides: TGCGCCAGCAGCGTTCTGTTGGGCTACGAGCAGTACTTC.

This clonotype was counted at least ten times. V and J are TRBV12-3 or TRBV12-4 and TRBJ2-7; 9 bases are shared with TRBD2. The CDR3 runs 16 residues. Losses at the gene ends were 0 bases for V and 0 bases for J; bases not matched to a gene: 3. DNA of the CDR3: TGTGCCAGCAGTTTAGCGGCGGGGGGGAGCTCCTACGAGCAGTACTTC. It encodes CASSLAAGGSSYEQYF.

The rearrangement links TRBV6-1 to TRBJ2-4, with TRBD2 matching over 9 bases. With 5 bases clipped from V and 0 bases from J, the junction kept 17 bases outside the gene matches. Germline V gives CDR1 MNHNS, CDR2 SASEGT. This CDR3 is built from 20 residues. In nucleotides, the CDR3 is TGTGCCAGCAGTTATGACGCCGCGACTAGCGGACTTCGAGCCAAAAACATTCAGTACTTC. Translation gives CASSYDAATSGLRAKNIQYF.

This clonotype was found once. This chain joins TRBV20-1 and TRBJ1-5, with 9 nucleotides matching TRBD1. CDR1 is DFQATT and CDR2 is SNEGSKA in the germline V gene (reference sequence). V lost 3 bases, J lost 0 bases, and 9 bases stayed unmatched. The CDR3 sequence is 17 residues long. The CDR3 DNA sequence: TGCAGTGCTAGGGCCAGGACAGGGGATTATAGCAATCAGCCCCAGCATTTT. Amino acids: CSARARTGDYSNQPQHF.